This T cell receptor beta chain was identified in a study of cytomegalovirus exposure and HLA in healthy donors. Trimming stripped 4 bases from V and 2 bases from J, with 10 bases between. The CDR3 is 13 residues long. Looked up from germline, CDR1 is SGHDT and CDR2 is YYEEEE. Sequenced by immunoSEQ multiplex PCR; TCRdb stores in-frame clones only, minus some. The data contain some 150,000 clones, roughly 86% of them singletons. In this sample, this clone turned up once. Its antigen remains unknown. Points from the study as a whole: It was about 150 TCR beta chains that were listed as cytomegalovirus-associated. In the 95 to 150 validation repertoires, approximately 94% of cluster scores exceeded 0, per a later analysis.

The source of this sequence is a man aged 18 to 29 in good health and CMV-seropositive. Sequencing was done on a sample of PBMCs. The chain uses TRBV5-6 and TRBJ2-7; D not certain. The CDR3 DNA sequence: TGTGCCAGCAGCATCACAGAGCCCTACGAGCAGTACTTC. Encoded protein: CASSITEPYEQYF.